These T cell receptor beta chains were read from a single sample in a study of blood T cell repertoires in COVID-19. Here immunoSEQ multiplex PCR was the method, and the copy in TCRdb shows in-frame clones only, minus some. The sample contains more than 85,000 clones, about 90% of which appear only once. Material: peripheral blood. The receptors were gathered from a human donor in a cohort sampled during active COVID-19. Both conserved end residues are part of each CDR3. A D gene is named only where the DNA matches it firmly. Size is stated for part of the rows, as once, few or many counts, or as a class when the clone is expanded.

few,TRBJ1-1,TRBV29-1,-,TGCAGCGTCAGTAACACTGAAGCTTTCTTT,CSVSNTEAFF
-,TRBJ1-1,TRBV6-5,-,TGTGCCAGCAGCTCCGGGTCTGAAGCTTTCTTT,CASSSGSEAFF
-,TRBJ1-2,TRBV5-1,-,TGCGCCAGCAGCTTTCGGACAAAGGAGAACTATGGCTACACCTTC,CASSFRTKENYGYTF
-,TRBJ2-1,TRBV5-4,-,TGTGCCAGCAGCTTGGTTGGACAGCAGGGTGAGCAGTTCTTC,CASSLVGQQGEQFF
-,TRBJ2-5,TRBV5-6,TRBD2,TGTGCCAGCAACTGGGGTGCGGGGGGGCCGGTGGGAGAGACCCAGTACTTC,CASNWGAGGPVGETQYF
-,TRBJ2-5,TRBV7-2,-,TGTGCCAGCAGCCAAAACAGGGAAGAGACCCAGTACTTC,CASSQNREETQYF
-,TRBJ1-2,TRBV10-2,TRBD1,TGCGCCAGCAGGGGACTAGGACAGGCTGAGACTGGCTACACCTTC,CASRGLGQAETGYTF
few,TRBJ1-2,TRBV4-1,TRBD1,TGCGCCAGCAGCCAGTCAGGGACAGGGTATGGCTACACCTTC,CASSQSGTGYGYTF
-,TRBJ1-3,TRBV6-5,TRBD1,TGTGCCAGCAGTCCTGGGACAGAAGGAAACACCATATATTTT,CASSPGTEGNTIYF
-,TRBJ2-3,TRBV6-6,-,TGTGCCAGCAGTCCTCTCGTAGATACGCAGTATTTT,CASSPLVDTQYF
-,TRBJ2-3,TRBV3-1/TRBV3-2,TRBD2,TGTGCCAGCAGCCAAAGTTCGGGAGGGAGCGGCACAGATACGCAGTATTTT,CASSQSSGGSGTDTQYF